What follows describes a single TCR beta chain. The data were obtained in a study of control samples from healthy donors and cancer patients. TCRdb's table, derived via immunoSEQ multiplex PCR, lists solely in-frame clones and lacks some. The table lists 150,000 to 200,000 clones, 80% to 90% of them singletons. The V gene lost 8 bases and the J gene lost 1 base, with 17 bases spanning the gap. There are 15 residues in the CDR3. Germline assignment: CDR1 GTSNPN and CDR2 SVGIG (reference sequence). Sequencing input: blood. The rearrangement links TRBV30 to TRBJ2-2; the D is unclear. The sequence derives from a man aged 18 to 35 in good health. The CDR3: CAAQTFDGNTGELFF. CDR3 coding DNA: TGTGCCGCTCAGACTTTCGACGGGAACACCGGGGAGCTGTTTTTT.